These T cell receptor beta chains were read from a single sample in a study of blood T cells in healthy people across ages. Each CDR3 protein gets one entry after TCRdb re-called the 5' RACE reads with MiXCR. The sample has 800,000 to 950,000 distinct CDR3 sequences; roughly 29% are singletons. These same data were also listed under a study on T cells of mothers and their children.

The sample comprised blood. The receptor source for this set is a woman in her thirties or forties in good health. Both conserved end residues are trimmed from each CDR3. Clone sizes are given selectively: once, few, many, or a class where the clone is expanded.

V gene: TRBV7-3; clone size: NA; CDR3 protein: ASSPGLGEDTGELF
V gene: TRBV20-1; clone size: NA; CDR3 protein: SAVLASDTQY
V gene: TRBV29-1; clone size: many; CDR3 protein: SVEWIWQETQY
V gene: TRBV4-1; clone size: many; CDR3 protein: ASSRDAGANYEQY
V gene: TRBV12-5; clone size: NA; CDR3 protein: ASGLSASTDTQY
V gene: TRBV5-1; clone size: many; CDR3 protein: ASSLGDREYDGYT
V gene: TRBV2; clone size: NA; CDR3 protein: ASKSVYSGANVLT
V gene: TRBV7-6; clone size: many; CDR3 protein: ASSASHWTSEGEQF
V gene: TRBV7-2; clone size: many; CDR3 protein: ASSLERRSYNEQF
V gene: TRBV12-3/TRBV12-4; clone size: many; CDR3 protein: ASIKGGSTDTQY
V gene: TRBV20-1; clone size: NA; CDR3 protein: SAATGVGEAYEQY
V gene: TRBV28; clone size: NA; CDR3 protein: ASSSPGQLNNYGYT
V gene: TRBV28; clone size: NA; CDR3 protein: ASSFRRNSPLH
V gene: TRBV29-1; clone size: NA; CDR3 protein: SVVTSGRDNEQF
V gene: TRBV30; clone size: NA; CDR3 protein: AWSPGTGETQY
V gene: TRBV29-1; clone size: many; CDR3 protein: SVGWENYGYT
V gene: TRBV20-1; clone size: NA; CDR3 protein: SAAPVTSGVYNEQF
V gene: TRBV7-8; clone size: NA; CDR3 protein: ASNLERLAVNEQF
V gene: TRBV6-1; clone size: NA; CDR3 protein: ASSESPMYNEQY
V gene: TRBV5-6; clone size: NA; CDR3 protein: ASSSVNYDHT
V gene: TRBV2; clone size: NA; CDR3 protein: ASVGTGNTEAF
V gene: TRBV6-2/TRBV6-3; clone size: many; CDR3 protein: ASSSTTGDLDYGYT
V gene: TRBV18; clone size: NA; CDR3 protein: ASSPPLGQGDYEQY
V gene: TRBV5-1; clone size: NA; CDR3 protein: ASSLQGISFGYGYT
V gene: TRBV3-1; clone size: few; CDR3 protein: ASSHGQAWNSNQPQH
V gene: TRBV6-2/TRBV6-3; clone size: few; CDR3 protein: ASRRRDGDYTEAF
V gene: TRBV28; clone size: NA; CDR3 protein: ASTGGKYEQY
V gene: TRBV7-2; clone size: NA; CDR3 protein: ASSLAGGFDEQY
V gene: TRBV28; clone size: NA; CDR3 protein: ASSLWAIERGGLTGELF
V gene: TRBV5-8; clone size: NA; CDR3 protein: ASSTYRTGVNEGYT
V gene: TRBV5-1; clone size: many; CDR3 protein: ASSPRGAAGMEQF
V gene: TRBV24-1; clone size: many; CDR3 protein: ATSDSPNEGGYT
V gene: TRBV3-1; clone size: NA; CDR3 protein: ASSQVRQGVTGYT
V gene: TRBV7-3; clone size: few; CDR3 protein: ASSLKRQASGGFDIDEQF
V gene: TRBV28; clone size: NA; CDR3 protein: ASRSIGGMGNIQY
V gene: TRBV7-2; clone size: many; CDR3 protein: ASTPGQNSPLH
V gene: TRBV5-1; clone size: many; CDR3 protein: ASSLAGASYFSYEQY
V gene: TRBV3-1; clone size: few; CDR3 protein: ASSQKGGFERGADTQY
V gene: TRBV5-6; clone size: many; CDR3 protein: ASSYMTGGEWVTGIYEQY
V gene: TRBV10-3; clone size: many; CDR3 protein: AISGQGKGSYEQY
V gene: TRBV4-1; clone size: NA; CDR3 protein: ASSQGWLRTGGIYEQY
V gene: TRBV15; clone size: many; CDR3 protein: ATSRDPGAYGYT
V gene: TRBV7-2; clone size: few; CDR3 protein: ASSLVWSDNEQF
V gene: TRBV5-1; clone size: NA; CDR3 protein: ASSLDSGPSSGYT
V gene: TRBV7-3; clone size: NA; CDR3 protein: ASSRDGGNSPLH
V gene: TRBV7-2; clone size: many; CDR3 protein: ASSPTGGYEQY
V gene: TRBV18; clone size: NA; CDR3 protein: ASSPPNSRTGGYEQY
V gene: TRBV7-6; clone size: many; CDR3 protein: ASSSGAGTSILDTQY
V gene: TRBV28; clone size: NA; CDR3 protein: ASRLTGPTYNEQF
V gene: TRBV29-1; clone size: NA; CDR3 protein: SVSETANTEAF
V gene: TRBV12-3/TRBV12-4; clone size: NA; CDR3 protein: ASGFGGDTQY
V gene: TRBV28; clone size: few; CDR3 protein: ASSLLQGQQY
V gene: TRBV6-5; clone size: few; CDR3 protein: ASGPGRGPENTIY